This T cell receptor beta chain was retrieved from a study of cytomegalovirus exposure and HLA in healthy donors. Per germline, CDR1 PRHDT and CDR2 FYEKMQ (reference sequence). This CDR3 has 15 residues. After removal of 5 bases from V and 1 base from J, the junction contained 6 bases not matched to a gene. Both 60 Vbeta primers and 13 Jbeta primers went into the PCR. Using immunoSEQ multiplex PCR, the repertoire was profiled, and TCRdb retains in-frame clones only, with some absent. The sample lists 100,000 to 150,000 clones; approximately 80% were seen once. The sequence came from a female donor in good health and CMV-seronegative. The sample comprised PBMCs. The chain employs TRBV13 and TRBJ1-1; 8 bases align to TRBD1. The CDR3 reads CASSPLTGANTEAFF. Here the CDR3 DNA reads TGTGCCAGCAGCCCCTTGACAGGGGCGAACACTGAAGCTTTCTTT.